The 26 T cell receptor beta chains presented below share a single source sample, sequenced in a study of graft-versus-host responses after intestinal transplantation. Assay: immunoSEQ multiplex PCR; the TCRdb copy retains only in-frame clones and omits some. The table has tens of thousands of clones, around 93% seen once. The sequencing here drew on PBMCs, taken about 800 days after a first intestinal transplant, on the day of a second. The receptors were sampled from a human patient who received an intestinal transplant, so some T cells may come from the graft donor.

The CDR3 protein is CASNGPNSNQPQHF. In DNA form, the CDR3 reads TGTGCCAGCAATGGACCGAATAGCAATCAGCCCCAGCATTTT. The chain joins TRBV6-1 to TRBJ1-5; D call uncertain. Germline loops: CDR1 MNHNS, CDR2 SASEGT. Between the trimmed V and J ends, which lost 7 bases and 0 bases, there was a span of 10 bases. This CDR3 region has 14 residues.

This rearrangement joins TRBV9 to TRBJ2-2; 11 nucleotides line up with TRBD2. Losses at the gene ends were 5 bases for V and 1 base for J; bases not matched to a gene: 1. Germline V lookup: CDR1 SGDLS, CDR2 YYNGEE. CDR3 length equals 15 residues. The CDR3 DNA is TGTGCCAGCAGGGGGACTAGCGGGAACACCGGGGAGCTGTTTTTT. Its protein is CASRGTSGNTGELFF.

This chain joins TRBV30 and TRBJ1-1; D is unclear. The CDR3 is 13 residues long. Looked up from germline, CDR1 is GTSNPN and CDR2 is SVGIG (reference sequence). V lost 0 bases and J 2 bases, leaving 7 bases between the germline ends. The CDR3 sequence is CAWSVPPNTEAFF. The CDR3 bases are TGTGCCTGGAGTGTACCCCCTAACACTGAAGCTTTCTTT.

V and J are TRBV30 and TRBJ2-7, with TRBD2 matching 7 bases. Germline V CDR1 and CDR2: GTSNPN, SVGIG (reference sequence). The CDR3 loop spans 14 amino acids. With 1 base clipped from V and 2 bases from J, the junction kept 5 bases outside the gene matches. This chain's CDR3 is CAWSGTGLAYEQYF. The DNA of the CDR3 is TGTGCCTGGAGTGGTACCGGACTAGCCTACGAGCAGTACTTC.

This clone appeared a single time. The chain employs TRBV5-6 and TRBJ2-7, with D perhaps TRBD1 (5 bases). The germline V gene has CDR1 SGHDT and CDR2 YYEEEE. This CDR3 is built from 15 residues. Trimming stripped 7 bases from V and 3 bases from J, with 20 bases between. The CDR3 DNA reads TGTGCCAGCTCTGTCCCGGACACGTCAATCTACGAGCAGTACTTC. It is translated as CASSVPDTSIYEQYF.

This chain uses TRBV19 with TRBJ1-1; a possible D gene is TRBD1 (6 bases). This CDR3 comprises 15 residues. The V end lost 0 bases, the J end lost 4 bases, and 12 bases lay between the germline ends. Germline V lookup: CDR1 LNHDA, CDR2 SQIVND (reference sequence). The CDR3 region is CASSIDQGLATEAFF. The CDR3 DNA follows: TGTGCCAGTAGTATAGATCAGGGGTTGGCCACTGAAGCTTTCTTT.

The chain couples TRBV6-6 to TRBJ1-6; TRBD1 matches 11 bases. The V segment lost 2 bases and the J segment 14 bases; nucleotides outside the gene matches: 8. Germline CDR1 MNHNY, CDR2 SVGAGI (reference sequence). CDR3 length: 15 amino acids. The CDR3 DNA reads as TGTGCCAGCAGTTACCAGGGACAGGGGGGTGTAGCCCTCCACTTT. Its translation: CASSYQGQGGVALHF.

J is TRBJ1-2 and V is TRBV4-2; a weak D match, TRBD1 (5 bases). This CDR3 contains 16 residues. With 0 bases removed from V and 4 bases from J, the gap between germline ends came to 15 bases. In germline, CDR1 is LGHNA, CDR2 YNFKEQ. The CDR3 DNA sequence: TGTGCCAGCAGCCAAGAAGGAGGGGTATCTTTCTATGGCTACACCTTC. Residues: CASSQEGGVSFYGYTF.

This chain links TRBV6-5 with TRBJ1-4; D is undetermined. Trimming removed 8 bases from V and 2 bases from J, with 6 bases in between. This CDR3 is built from 12 residues. CDR1 and CDR2 from the germline V gene are MNHEY and SVGAGI. CDR3 region: CASRSTNEKLFF. CDR3 bases: TGTGCCAGCCGATCGACTAATGAAAAACTGTTTTTT.

The chain links TRBV30 to TRBJ1-2; 7 bases are a match to TRBD1. Germline assignment: CDR1 GTSNPN and CDR2 SVGIG (reference sequence). The trim removed 2 bases at V and 8 bases at J, leaving 11 bases unmatched. The CDR3 contains 14 residues. CDR3 in amino acids: CAWSRAGGTGGYTF. CDR3 sequence (DNA): TGTGCCTGGAGTAGGGCAGGGGGGACGGGGGGCTACACCTTC.

The rearrangement links TRBV7-9 to TRBJ2-3; 8 bases are shared with TRBD1. This CDR3 region has 14 residues. V lost 3 bases and J lost 6; bases outside the gene matches: 5. Germline assignment: CDR1 SEHNR and CDR2 FQNEAQ (reference sequence). CDR3 nucleotides: TGTGCCAGCAGCTTCGGTCAGGGGGCGGATACGCAGTATTTT. Protein product: CASSFGQGADTQYF.

The chain recombines TRBV19 with TRBJ2-2; the match to TRBD1 covers 12 bases. The length of the CDR3 is 17 residues. J gave up 7 bases and V 3 bases, and 9 bases lay outside the gene matches. The germline V gene encodes CDR1 LNHDA and CDR2 SQIVND (reference sequence). Here the CDR3 reads CASSISGQGASIGELFF. CDR3 in DNA: TGTGCCAGTAGTATTTCGGGACAGGGGGCTTCTATCGGGGAGCTGTTTTTT.

This rearrangement joins TRBV5-8 to TRBJ2-1; 13 bases line up with TRBD2. CDR3 size: 17 residues. After removal of 2 bases from V and 4 bases from J, the junction contained 6 bases not matched to a gene. Germline V gene sequence: CDR1 SGHTS, CDR2 YDEGEE. The CDR3, as DNA: TGTGCCAGCAGCTTCCAAAAACTAGCGGGAGGGTACAATGAGCAGTTCTTC. Protein sequence: CASSFQKLAGGYNEQFF.

The rearrangement uses TRBV4-1 and TRBJ2-4; no firm D call. Germline CDR1 reads MGHRA; CDR2 reads YSYEKL. Trimming left V 3 bases short and J 0 bases short, with 12 bases between. CDR3 length equals 16 residues. CDR3 residues: CASSQGRDLAKNIQYF. DNA for the CDR3: TGCGCCAGCAGCCAGGGAAGGGATTTAGCCAAAAACATTCAGTACTTC.

The rearrangement joins TRBV28 to TRBJ2-1; TRBD2 agrees at 8 bases. CDR1 and CDR2 (germline): MDHEN, SYDVKM. V was pared by 1 base and J by 4 bases, with 6 bases of the junction left unmatched. CDR3 length: 16 amino acids. The CDR3 region is CASSLYGTRTYNEQFF. As DNA, the CDR3 is TGTGCCAGCAGTTTATATGGGACTAGGACTTACAATGAGCAGTTCTTC. Supplemented by reference TRBV28 and TRBJ2-1, the full variable domain reads DVKVTQSSRYLVKRTGEKVFLECVQDMDHENMFWYRQDPGLGLRLIYFSYDVKMKEKGDIPEGYSVSREKKERFSLILESASTNQTSMYLCASSLYGTRTYNEQFFGPGTRLTVL.

In DNA form, the CDR3 reads TGCAGCGCCACCCAGGGGGCACTTGGGGCCAACGTCCTGACTTTC. This sequence encodes CSATQGALGANVLTF. V is TRBV29-1 and J is TRBJ2-6, with 8 nucleotides matching TRBD1. Germline CDR1 reads SQVTM; CDR2 reads ANQGSEA. Trimming removed 7 bases from V and 3 bases from J; junction bases left unmatched: 8. The length of the CDR3 is 15 residues.

The chain couples TRBV2 to TRBJ1-6; D is ambiguous. This CDR3 spans 15 amino acids. V lost 3 bases, J lost 7 bases, and 13 bases lay in between. Germline V gives CDR1 SNHLY, CDR2 FYNNEI. The CDR3 DNA follows: TGTGCCAGCAGTGATGTGATGCAGACAAATTCACCCCTCCACTTT. This codes for CASSDVMQTNSPLHF.

V usage is TRBV14 and J usage is TRBJ2-7; no clear D gene. Trimming took 4 bases from V and 4 from J, leaving 11 bases between them. Germline V gene data show CDR1 as SGHDN and CDR2 as FVKESK. The CDR3 spans 13 residues. CDR3 sequence reads: CASSRRALYEQYF. The CDR3 region has the DNA TGTGCCAGCAGCCGCCGGGCCTTGTACGAGCAGTACTTC. Combining the CDR3 with reference TRBV14 and TRBJ2-7 gives the whole variable domain EAGVTQFPSHSVIEKGQTVTLRCDPISGHDNLYWYRRVMGKEIKFLLHFVKESKQDESGMPNNRFLAERTGGTYSTLKVQPAELEDSGVYFCASSRRALYEQYFGPGTRLTVT.

This chain joins TRBV11-2 and TRBJ2-3; D perhaps matches TRBD1 (7 bases). V was trimmed by 5 bases and J by 6 bases, leaving 21 bases between them. The CDR3 contains 16 residues. The germline V gene encodes CDR1 SGHAT and CDR2 FQNNGV. The CDR3 region has the DNA TGTGCCAGCAGCCCCTCTCCGGAGGGGGCCTGGGATACGCAGTATTTT. Residues: CASSPSPEGAWDTQYF. The variable domain in full, completed from reference TRBV11-2 and TRBJ2-3, reads EAGVAQSPRYKIIEKRQSVAFWCNPISGHATLYWYQQILGQGPKLLIQFQNNGVVDDSQLPKDRFSAERLKGVDSTLKIQPAKLEDSAVYLCASSPSPEGAWDTQYFGPGTRLTVL.

The rearrangement joins TRBV28 to TRBJ2-3; D remains unclear. Deletions cut 6 bases from V and 4 bases from J, with 14 bases between. This CDR3 has 14 residues. Germline V gene lookup returns CDR1 MDHEN and CDR2 SYDVKM. DNA of the CDR3: TGTGCCAGCAGGCTCGGAGATTGGGCAGATACGCAGTATTTT. This encodes CASRLGDWADTQYF.

This clone appeared once. The gene calls are TRBV7-2 and TRBJ2-1; 7 bases match TRBD1. CDR3 length: 18 residues. Germline CDR1 and CDR2: SGHTA and FQGNSA. V shed 5 bases and J 0 bases; nucleotides not matched to a gene: 13. CDR3 residues: CASSPQPGQQSSYNEQFF. The CDR3 DNA sequence: TGTGCCAGCAGCCCTCAACCGGGACAGCAGAGCTCCTACAATGAGCAGTTCTTC.

This clone has a single count. V is TRBV19 and J is TRBJ2-3; 10 bases match TRBD2. Germline CDR1 reads LNHDA; CDR2 reads SQIVND (reference sequence). V shed 5 bases and J 1 base; nucleotides not matched to a gene: 3. CDR3 size: 15 residues. The CDR3 sequence: CASSWLAGGTDTQYF. Written as DNA, the CDR3 is TGTGCCAGTAGTTGGCTAGCGGGAGGCACAGATACGCAGTATTTT.

The genes are TRBV6-5 and TRBJ2-2, with TRBD2 as a possible D gene (5 bases). CDR3 size: 14 residues. Germline CDR1 reads MNHEY; CDR2 reads SVGAGI. V shed 4 bases and J shed 6 bases, with 12 bases lying between them. The CDR3 is CASSFRTESGELFF. The CDR3 nucleotides read TGTGCCAGCAGTTTTCGGACTGAGTCCGGGGAGCTGTTTTTT.

This chain links TRBV5-4 with TRBJ1-1, with a weak D call TRBD1 (5 bases). From germline, CDR1 is SGHNT and CDR2 YYREEE (reference sequence). There are 16 residues in the CDR3. V lost 4 bases and J lost 1, with 17 bases in between. The CDR3: CASSQGVGDRNTEAFF. The CDR3 region has the DNA TGTGCCAGCAGCCAAGGGGTGGGGGATCGGAACACTGAAGCTTTCTTT. Together with reference TRBV5-4 and TRBJ1-1, the CDR3 gives the full variable domain: ETGVTQSPTHLIKTRGQQVTLRCSSQSGHNTVSWYQQALGQGPQFIFQYYREEENGRGNFPPRFSGLQFPNYSSELNVNALELDDSALYLCASSQGVGDRNTEAFFGQGTRLTVV.

V gene TRBV27 combines with J gene TRBJ2-4; the match to TRBD1 covers 10 bases. The CDR3 is 16 residues long. Germline V gene data show CDR1 as MNHEY and CDR2 as SMNVEV (reference sequence). Trimming took 5 bases from V and 8 from J; bases not matched to a gene: 12. The CDR3 loop reads CASSPLETGGADIQYF. CDR3 nucleotides: TGTGCCAGCAGTCCTCTCGAGACAGGGGGCGCGGACATTCAGTACTTC.

Comments on this clone: Within the sample, other DNA sequences also encode this same CDR3. V is TRBV9 and J is TRBJ2-1; 7 nucleotides agree with TRBD1. The junction had 1 base not matched to a gene; V was cut back by 0 bases and J by 1 base. Germline-derived CDR1 and CDR2 are SGDLS and YYNGEE. The CDR3 is 15 amino acids. The CDR3 nucleotides are TGTGCCAGCAGCGTAGGACAGGGTTCCTACAATGAGCAGTTCTTC. It is translated as CASSVGQGSYNEQFF.